These T cell receptor beta chains were read from a single sample in a study of control samples from healthy donors and cancer patients. Using immunoSEQ multiplex PCR, the repertoire was profiled, and TCRdb retains in-frame clones only, with some absent. Here the sample spans 100,000 to 150,000 clones, roughly 90% being singletons. The sequencing input was blood. Source of these receptors: a man younger than 35 in good health. The CDR3 runs from the conserved cysteine through the conserved F or W. Each record gives: V gene, J gene, clone size, D gene, CDR3 DNA, CDR3 protein. A D gene is named only where the DNA matches it firmly. Clone sizes are given selectively: once, few, many, or a class where the clone is expanded.

v_gene: TRBV3-1/TRBV3-2; j_gene: TRBJ2-1; abundance: .; d_gene: .; CDR3nt: TGTGCCAGCAGCCGGACTCCCTACAATGAGCAGTTCTTC; CDR3aa: CASSRTPYNEQFF
v_gene: TRBV4-1; j_gene: TRBJ2-3; abundance: .; d_gene: .; CDR3nt: TGCGCCAGCTGGGATATGGCGACGCAGTATTTT; CDR3aa: CASWDMATQYF
v_gene: TRBV28; j_gene: TRBJ1-1; abundance: .; d_gene: .; CDR3nt: TGTGCCAGCATCTTCGAGATGAACACTGAAGCTTTCTTT; CDR3aa: CASIFEMNTEAFF
v_gene: TRBV6-5; j_gene: TRBJ2-4; abundance: .; d_gene: .; CDR3nt: TGTGCCAGCAGGGGGAGACAGGACGCAAATTTGTACTTC; CDR3aa: CASRGRQDANLYF
v_gene: TRBV19; j_gene: TRBJ2-5; abundance: .; d_gene: .; CDR3nt: TGTGCCAGTAGTATCCCCGCCCCAGGGGGGGAGACCCAGTACTTC; CDR3aa: CASSIPAPGGETQYF
v_gene: TRBV11-3; j_gene: TRBJ2-3; abundance: .; d_gene: TRBD1; CDR3nt: TGTGCCAGCAGCCTATGGACAGGGACTTCCACAGATACGCAGTATTTT; CDR3aa: CASSLWTGTSTDTQYF
v_gene: TRBV28; j_gene: TRBJ2-7; abundance: .; d_gene: TRBD1; CDR3nt: TGTGCCAGCAGTCTTGAAGGACAGGCGACATATTACGAGCAGTACTTC; CDR3aa: CASSLEGQATYYEQYF
v_gene: TRBV19; j_gene: TRBJ2-1; abundance: .; d_gene: .; CDR3nt: TGTGCCAGTAGGACTAGAGGGGCGGATACCTACAATGAGCAGTTCTTC; CDR3aa: CASRTRGADTYNEQFF
v_gene: TRBV3-1/TRBV3-2; j_gene: TRBJ2-7; abundance: .; d_gene: TRBD1; CDR3nt: TGTGCCAGCAATCTACAGGGGTACGAGCAGTACTTC; CDR3aa: CASNLQGYEQYF
v_gene: TRBV6-2/TRBV6-3; j_gene: TRBJ1-2; abundance: .; d_gene: .; CDR3nt: TGTGCCAGCAGTTACGGGAGTCTGGGTGGCTACACCTTC; CDR3aa: CASSYGSLGGYTF
v_gene: TRBV6-5; j_gene: TRBJ2-1; abundance: .; d_gene: .; CDR3nt: TGTGCCACTCAGCCCGGGACTCAATACAATGAGCAGTTCTTC; CDR3aa: CATQPGTQYNEQFF
v_gene: TRBV4-1; j_gene: TRBJ1-4; abundance: .; d_gene: .; CDR3nt: TGCGCCAGCAGCCAAGAAGGGTCGGTGGGCGAAAAACTGTTTTTT; CDR3aa: CASSQEGSVGEKLFF
v_gene: TRBV7-8; j_gene: TRBJ2-1; abundance: .; d_gene: TRBD1; CDR3nt: TGTGCCAGCAGCTTATACAGGGGGGTAGCCAATGAGCAGTTCTTC; CDR3aa: CASSLYRGVANEQFF
v_gene: TRBV11-2; j_gene: TRBJ2-5; abundance: once; d_gene: .; CDR3nt: TGTGCCAGCAGCTTAGTAGGGGCTAGCCGGGAGACCCAGTACTTC; CDR3aa: CASSLVGASRETQYF
v_gene: TRBV7-2; j_gene: TRBJ2-1; abundance: .; d_gene: .; CDR3nt: TGTGCCAGCAGCTTATATGGGTTGCAGGCCTCCTACAATGAGCAGTTCTTC; CDR3aa: CASSLYGLQASYNEQFF
v_gene: TRBV25-1; j_gene: TRBJ1-3; abundance: .; d_gene: .; CDR3nt: TGTGCCAGCAGTATCTCTGGAAACACCATATATTTT; CDR3aa: CASSISGNTIYF
v_gene: TRBV6-6; j_gene: TRBJ1-1; abundance: .; d_gene: TRBD1; CDR3nt: TGTGCCAGCAGTTACTCGGGCAGGGGGCCTGAAGCTTTCTTT; CDR3aa: CASSYSGRGPEAFF
v_gene: TRBV28; j_gene: TRBJ2-5; abundance: .; d_gene: .; CDR3nt: TGTGCCAGCAACCACGGGACTCACAATGGGGGAGAGACCCAGTACTTC; CDR3aa: CASNHGTHNGGETQYF
v_gene: TRBV28; j_gene: TRBJ2-2; abundance: .; d_gene: TRBD2; CDR3nt: TGTGCCAGCAGTTCGCGGGGGGCTGTCGGGGAGCTGTTTTTT; CDR3aa: CASSSRGAVGELFF
v_gene: TRBV2; j_gene: TRBJ2-3; abundance: once; d_gene: TRBD2; CDR3nt: TGTGCCAGCATGACTAGCGAGAGCACAGATACGCAGTATTTT; CDR3aa: CASMTSESTDTQYF
v_gene: TRBV24-1; j_gene: TRBJ2-2; abundance: .; d_gene: .; CDR3nt: TGTGCCACTTCCAGGGACACCGGGGAGCTGTTTTTT; CDR3aa: CATSRDTGELFF
v_gene: TRBV15; j_gene: TRBJ2-2; abundance: few; d_gene: TRBD2; CDR3nt: TGTGCCACCAGCAGACGGACTAGCGGGAGGAACACCGGGGAGCTGTTTTTT; CDR3aa: CATSRRTSGRNTGELFF
v_gene: TRBV7-2; j_gene: TRBJ1-1; abundance: .; d_gene: TRBD1; CDR3nt: TGTGCCAGCAGCTTAAGGGGGCTATTGAACACTGAAGCTTTCTTT; CDR3aa: CASSLRGLLNTEAFF
v_gene: TRBV2; j_gene: TRBJ1-5; abundance: .; d_gene: .; CDR3nt: TGTGCCAGCAGCGAACAGGTAAAGGAGCCCCAGCATTTT; CDR3aa: CASSEQVKEPQHF
v_gene: TRBV6-4; j_gene: TRBJ2-3; abundance: once; d_gene: .; CDR3nt: TGTGCCAGCAGGGCCGGGGGTGCCGGGGGTACGCAGTATTTT; CDR3aa: CASRAGGAGGTQYF
v_gene: TRBV11-3; j_gene: TRBJ1-6; abundance: .; d_gene: .; CDR3nt: TGTGCCAGCAGTTTCTCCGGGGCCTCCTATAATTCACCCCTCCACTTT; CDR3aa: CASSFSGASYNSPLHF
v_gene: TRBV27; j_gene: TRBJ1-5; abundance: .; d_gene: .; CDR3nt: TGTGCCAGCAGTTCTGGGGTGGATCAGCCCCAGCATTTT; CDR3aa: CASSSGVDQPQHF
v_gene: TRBV30; j_gene: TRBJ1-1; abundance: .; d_gene: .; CDR3nt: TGTGCCTGTATACGGGACGGGAACACTGAAGCTTTCTTT; CDR3aa: CACIRDGNTEAFF
v_gene: TRBV28; j_gene: TRBJ1-1; abundance: .; d_gene: .; CDR3nt: TGTGCCAGCAGTCTGAGCCAACAGGGTGCCACTGAAGCTTTCTTT; CDR3aa: CASSLSQQGATEAFF
v_gene: TRBV29-1; j_gene: TRBJ1-4; abundance: .; d_gene: TRBD1; CDR3nt: TGCAGCGCCGGGACAGAATTTGAAAAACTGTTTTTT; CDR3aa: CSAGTEFEKLFF
v_gene: TRBV19; j_gene: TRBJ2-3; abundance: .; d_gene: TRBD1; CDR3nt: TGTGCCAGTAGTATGGGGACAGAAACAGATACGCAGTATTTT; CDR3aa: CASSMGTETDTQYF
v_gene: TRBV29-1; j_gene: TRBJ2-2; abundance: .; d_gene: .; CDR3nt: TGCAGCGTTGAAGTTCAGACTACCGGGGAGCTGTTTTTT; CDR3aa: CSVEVQTTGELFF
v_gene: TRBV5-6; j_gene: TRBJ2-5; abundance: .; d_gene: TRBD2; CDR3nt: TGTGCCAGCAGCTCCCGGACTAGCGGGAGGGCCGCGGGGTACTTC; CDR3aa: CASSSRTSGRAAGYF
v_gene: TRBV6-5; j_gene: TRBJ1-1; abundance: few; d_gene: .; CDR3nt: TGTGCCGCGCGGGGTGGGTTGTATGCTTTCTTT; CDR3aa: CAARGGLYAFF
v_gene: TRBV4-3; j_gene: TRBJ1-3; abundance: .; d_gene: TRBD1; CDR3nt: TGCGCCAGCACCAGGACAGGGGGCGCTGGAAACACCATATATTTT; CDR3aa: CASTRTGGAGNTIYF
v_gene: TRBV4-1; j_gene: TRBJ1-4; abundance: .; d_gene: TRBD1; CDR3nt: TGCGCCAGCAGCCGAGAACCGACGGGACAGGCTTACGGTGAAAAACTGTTTTTT; CDR3aa: CASSREPTGQAYGEKLFF
v_gene: TRBV2; j_gene: TRBJ2-5; abundance: .; d_gene: .; CDR3nt: TGTGCCAGCAGTGAAGGCGAGGTCAGCCAAGAGACCCAGTACTTC; CDR3aa: CASSEGEVSQETQYF
v_gene: TRBV2; j_gene: TRBJ1-5; abundance: once; d_gene: .; CDR3nt: TGTGCCAGCAGTGAAGGCAGGGACAATCAGCCCCAGCATTTT; CDR3aa: CASSEGRDNQPQHF
v_gene: TRBV3-1/TRBV3-2; j_gene: TRBJ1-5; abundance: .; d_gene: .; CDR3nt: TGTGCCAGCAGCCCCGTGGGGAGCAATCAGCCCCAGCATTTT; CDR3aa: CASSPVGSNQPQHF
v_gene: TRBV3-1/TRBV3-2; j_gene: TRBJ2-1; abundance: .; d_gene: .; CDR3nt: TGTGCCAGCAGCCAAAGCTCTGGACAGAGCGACTACAATGAGCAGTTCTTC; CDR3aa: CASSQSSGQSDYNEQFF
v_gene: TRBV18; j_gene: TRBJ2-2; abundance: .; d_gene: .; CDR3nt: TGTGCCAGCTCGACACAGATGAACACCGGGGAGCTGTTTTTT; CDR3aa: CASSTQMNTGELFF
v_gene: TRBV6-1; j_gene: TRBJ2-2; abundance: .; d_gene: .; CDR3nt: TGTGCCAGCAGTGAACCACTGGCATGGAACACCGGGGAGCTGTTTTTT; CDR3aa: CASSEPLAWNTGELFF
v_gene: TRBV19; j_gene: TRBJ2-3; abundance: .; d_gene: .; CDR3nt: TGTGCCAGTAGTATCACTGGACAGCCCACAGATACGCAGTATTTT; CDR3aa: CASSITGQPTDTQYF
v_gene: TRBV4-1; j_gene: TRBJ2-3; abundance: .; d_gene: TRBD2; CDR3nt: TGCGCCAGCAGCCAAGAAACGACTAGCGCCACAGATACGCAGTATTTT; CDR3aa: CASSQETTSATDTQYF
v_gene: TRBV4-1; j_gene: TRBJ1-3; abundance: once; d_gene: .; CDR3nt: TGCGCCAGCAGTTCGGAGGGAGGGTCTGGAAACACCATATATTTT; CDR3aa: CASSSEGGSGNTIYF